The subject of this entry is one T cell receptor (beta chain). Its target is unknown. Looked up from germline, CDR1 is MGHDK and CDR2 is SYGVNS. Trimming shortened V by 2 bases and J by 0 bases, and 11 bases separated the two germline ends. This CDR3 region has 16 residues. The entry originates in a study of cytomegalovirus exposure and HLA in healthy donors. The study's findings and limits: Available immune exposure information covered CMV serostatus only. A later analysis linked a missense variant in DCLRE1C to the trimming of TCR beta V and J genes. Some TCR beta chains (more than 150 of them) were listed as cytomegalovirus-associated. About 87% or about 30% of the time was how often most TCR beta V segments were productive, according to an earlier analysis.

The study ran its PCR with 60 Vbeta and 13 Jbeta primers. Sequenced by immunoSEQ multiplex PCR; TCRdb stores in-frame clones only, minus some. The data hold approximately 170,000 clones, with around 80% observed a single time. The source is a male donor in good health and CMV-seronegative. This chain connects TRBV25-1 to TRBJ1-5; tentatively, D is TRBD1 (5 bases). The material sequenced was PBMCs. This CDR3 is CASSEAGNPSNQPQHF. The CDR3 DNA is TGTGCCAGCAGTGAAGCAGGGAACCCTAGCAATCAGCCCCAGCATTTT.